This passage covers 8 T cell receptor beta chains from one sample sequenced in a study of T cell repertoires in cytomegalovirus infection (dated by TCRdb to between 2019 and 2020). This specimen's treatment or condition label, interpreted: in vitro stimulation with specific CMV peptide epitopes to enrich CMV-specific T cells. Sequencing used an Illumina HiSeq 1500. TCRdb's own reprocessing of the public reads used fastp at Q25 and MiXCR and kept productive beta chains. For every CDR3 protein sequence, its rows merge into one entry that carries the most common genes and DNA. Here the sample has hundreds of thousands of distinct CDR3 sequences; about 28% occur a single time. 20% of the sample comes from the top ten. These receptors have no identified antigens. This specimen consisted of cultured PBMCs, obtained from culture after CMV antigen stimulation. The receptors originated from a human donor in good health (CMV status not recorded). Some clones in this sample may be carry-over from other donors' samples.

The chain uses TRBV10-3 and TRBJ1-1; D possibly corresponds to TRBD1 (6 bases). V shed 10 bases and J shed 2 bases, with 23 bases lying between them. The CDR3 covers 16 residues. In germline, CDR1 is ENHRY, CDR2 SYGVKD. CDR3 in amino acids: CATLGAAAGQNTEAFF. In DNA, the CDR3 is TGTGCCACCTTGGGCGCCGCCGCGGGACAAAACACTGAAGCTTTCTTT.

The chain recombines TRBV6-1 with TRBJ2-5; tentative D call: TRBD1 (5 bases). This CDR3 region has 15 residues. V was cut by 1 base and J by 5 bases, with 14 bases left in between. In germline, CDR1 is MNHNS, CDR2 SASEGT. The CDR3 loop is CASSEGVGALETQYF. The CDR3 DNA is TGTGCCAGCAGTGAAGGAGTAGGGGCGCTTGAGACCCAGTACTTC.

This clonotype was observed a few times. V and J are TRBV5-4 and TRBJ2-7; possible D gene TRBD1, 6 bases. The CDR3 sequence is 15 residues long. The germline V gene has CDR1 SGHNT and CDR2 YYREEE (reference sequence). V lost 4 bases and J 0 bases, leaving 14 bases between the germline ends. The CDR3 bases are TGTGCCAGCAGCACTACAGGGATCCGCTCCTACGAGCAGTACTTC. Translated: CASSTTGIRSYEQYF.

This chain links TRBV9 with TRBJ2-1; D remains ambiguous. Per germline, CDR1 SGDLS and CDR2 YYNGEE. The CDR3 contains 15 residues. V dropped 4 bases and J dropped 6 bases, with 17 bases sitting between them. Here the CDR3 reads CASSPLRTQSNEQFF. CDR3 coding DNA: TGTGCCAGCAGCCCCCTCCGAACTCAGAGCAATGAGCAGTTCTTC.

The chain employs TRBV20-1 and TRBJ2-7; 7 nucleotides align to TRBD1. CDR3 length equals 12 residues. Trimming cost V 6 bases and J 2 bases; bases outside gene matches: 4. Germline CDR1 is DFQATT and CDR2 is SNEGSKA (reference sequence). The CDR3 loop is CSARTGAYEQYF. CDR3 DNA: TGCAGTGCCCGGACAGGTGCCTACGAGCAGTACTTC.

The chain uses TRBV19 and TRBJ1-2; 11 bases map to TRBD1. Losses at the gene ends were 3 bases for V and 2 bases for J; bases not matched to a gene: 2. The CDR3 totals 15 residues. Germline assignment: CDR1 LNHDA and CDR2 SQIVND (reference sequence). The CDR3 DNA reads TGTGCCAGTAGTATGGACAGGGGGCGAAACTATGGCTACACCTTC. Protein: CASSMDRGRNYGYTF.

This clonotype came up many times. V gene TRBV7-8 combines with J gene TRBJ2-3, with 8 nucleotides matching TRBD1. Per the germline V gene, CDR1 is SGHVS and CDR2 is FQNEAQ. The junction had 5 bases not matched to a gene; V was cut back by 5 bases and J by 4 bases. The CDR3 has 14 residues. This CDR3 is CASSPQTGADTQYF. The CDR3 nucleotides are TGTGCCAGCAGCCCCCAGACAGGGGCAGATACGCAGTATTTT.

The rearrangement joins TRBV6-1 to TRBJ1-3; possible D gene TRBD1, 5 bases. V was shortened by 11 bases and J by 5 bases, with 16 bases between the two germline ends. The germline CDR1 and CDR2 sequences are MNHNS and SASEGT. This CDR3 has 13 residues. CDR3 protein: CASRSGTRNTIYF. CDR3 coding DNA: TGTGCCTCGAGATCCGGGACGCGAAACACCATATATTTT.